This T cell receptor beta chain is drawn from a study of blood T cell repertoires in COVID-19. Study as a whole: Sites across the United States, Italy and Spain contributed samples from acute and convalescent COVID-19.

Authors' methods: Estimated nucleated cell counts came from reference gene primer amplification. Clones were read by immunoSEQ multiplex PCR, and TCRdb kept only the in-frame ones, dropping some. The V and J calls and the clone size are those of that table, but D and trimming were determined from the DNA. Of about 210,000 clones detected, less than 90% appear once; the ten largest clones hold less than 2%. From germline, CDR1 is ENHRY and CDR2 SYGVKD. The V and J ends lost 3 bases and 4 bases, in that order; junction bases with no gene match: 6. The CDR3 loop spans 15 amino acids. The gene calls are TRBV10-3 and TRBJ1-3, with TRBD1 matching 7 bases. This TCR was recovered from a man between 70 and 80 years old with acute or convalescent COVID-19. Sequencing was carried out using peripheral blood. The CDR3 sequence: CAISDTGVGGNTIYF. DNA of the CDR3: TGTGCCATCAGTGATACAGGGGTCGGCGGAAACACCATATATTTT.